A single sample is the source of the 11 T cell receptor beta chains below, sequenced in a study of blood T cell repertoires in COVID-19 (TCRdb year 2020). Library prep was done by the immunoSEQ multiplex PCR assay. TCRdb took over this immuneACCESS table, retaining in-frame rearrangements with V and J assigned. Such tables are incomplete; in checked studies, under half of the missing clones stem from an unresolved V gene, and the remainder is unexplained. For this sample the table gives nearly 400,000 clones, of which roughly 89% were detected only once. The top ten constitute approximately 1.5% of the sample. The sequencing input was PBMCs or T cells enriched from blood (not recorded which). The receptors derive from a woman aged 25 to 39 who had recovered from COVID-19.

V gene TRBV18 combines with J gene TRBJ1-6; 7 bases match TRBD1. The germline V gene encodes CDR1 KGHSH and CDR2 LQKENI. V gave up 3 bases and J gave up 8 bases; unmatched junction bases: 1. This CDR3 comprises 13 residues. The CDR3 DNA reads as TGTGCCAGCTCACCGCAGGGGGATTCACCCCTCCACTTT. Encoded protein: CASSPQGDSPLHF.

The chain is built from TRBV7-2 and TRBJ1-1, with D maybe TRBD1 (6 bases). V was clipped by 2 bases and J by 4 bases, with 14 bases between them. The CDR3 loop spans 15 amino acids. Per germline, CDR1 SGHTA and CDR2 FQGNSA. CDR3 nucleotides: TGTGCCAGCAGCTTACCTACAGGGTCGAGCACTGAAGCTTTCTTT. It is translated as CASSLPTGSSTEAFF. Based on the CDR3 plus reference TRBV7-2 and TRBJ1-1, the full variable domain is GAGVSQSPSNKVTEKGKDVELRCDPISGHTALYWYRQSLGQGLEFLIYFQGNSAPDKSGLPSDRFSAERTGGSVSTLTIQRTQQEDSAVYLCASSLPTGSSTEAFFGQGTRLTVV.

This chain uses TRBV4-2 with TRBJ1-1, with D uncertain. Between the trimmed V and J ends, which lost 2 bases and 1 base, there was a span of 11 bases. Germline lookup yields CDR1 LGHNA and CDR2 YNFKEQ. The CDR3 is 15 amino acids. As DNA, the CDR3 is TGTGCCAGCAGCCAACCCGGCGGGAGGAACACTGAAGCTTTCTTT. This translates into CASSQPGGRNTEAFF.

V and J are TRBV29-1 and TRBJ2-1; 9 bases map to TRBD2. The CDR3 loop spans 17 amino acids. The germline CDR1 and CDR2 sequences are SQVTM and ANQGSEA. V trimming: 2 bases; J trimming: 7 bases; junction bases outside the gene matches: 15. The CDR3 is CSVEYDTGGGVFNEQFF. CDR3 DNA: TGCAGCGTTGAATACGATACGGGCGGGGGGGTTTTTAATGAGCAGTTCTTC.

For the CDR3, the DNA is TGTGCCAGCAGCCCCTTCGGGGGGGCGAACACCGGGGAGCTGTTTTTT. It encodes CASSPFGGANTGELFF. V is TRBV7-8 and J is TRBJ2-2, with 8 bases lining up with TRBD2. The junction had 5 bases not matched to a gene; V was cut back by 5 bases and J by 0 bases. Germline assignment: CDR1 SGHVS and CDR2 FQNEAQ. The CDR3 loop spans 16 amino acids.

The chain recombines TRBV5-8 with TRBJ1-1, with 7 bases fitting TRBD1. The CDR3 spans 13 residues. V trimming: 4 bases; J trimming: 11 bases; junction bases outside the gene matches: 11. Germline V lookup: CDR1 SGHTS, CDR2 YDEGEE. In nucleotides, the CDR3 is TGTGCCAGCAGCCCGGGACAGACCTTGGGGGCTTTCTTT. Translated, it gives CASSPGQTLGAFF.

This chain links TRBV7-9 with TRBJ1-2, with D tentatively TRBD1 (5 bases). V was pared by 5 bases and J by 4 bases, with 20 bases between. This CDR3 has 16 amino acids. Germline CDR1 reads SEHNR; CDR2 reads FQNEAQ (reference sequence). CDR3 sequence (DNA): TGTGCCAGCAGCCCCGCCGGCTTCCAAGGGGCCTATGGCTACACCTTC. As protein: CASSPAGFQGAYGYTF.

The chain employs TRBV7-8 and TRBJ1-1; D remains unclear. Germline V CDR1 and CDR2: SGHVS, FQNEAQ. Trimming took 6 bases from V and 2 from J, leaving 13 bases between them. CDR3 size: 14 residues. CDR3 sequence (DNA): TGTGCCAGCAGGGTCGGTCTATTCAACACTGAAGCTTTCTTT. Protein sequence: CASRVGLFNTEAFF.

The V call is TRBV12-5, the J call TRBJ1-2, with D hard to call. The V gene's germline CDR1 is LGHNT and CDR2 FRNRAP. The germline V and J ends were trimmed by 7 bases and 1 base, with 7 bases remaining between them. The CDR3 consists of 12 residues. CDR3 sequence: CASVTDNYGYTF. The CDR3 DNA sequence: TGTGCTAGTGTTACAGATAACTATGGCTACACCTTC.

J is TRBJ1-4 and V is TRBV7-2; D gene unclear. The V gene lost 3 bases and the J gene lost 3 bases, with 8 bases spanning the gap. Germline assignment: CDR1 SGHTA and CDR2 FQGNSA. This CDR3 comprises 14 residues. The CDR3 DNA is TGTGCCAGCAGCTTCAGCAGCGCTAATGAAAAACTGTTTTTT. This sequence encodes CASSFSSANEKLFF.

This chain links TRBV6-4 with TRBJ1-5; TRBD1 is a possible D gene (6 bases). Per the germline V gene, CDR1 is MRHNA and CDR2 is SNTAGT. Trimming took 3 bases from V and 3 from J, leaving 18 bases between them. CDR3 length: 17 residues. CDR3: CASSESHLSGDNQPQHF. DNA of the CDR3: TGTGCCAGCAGTGAATCCCATCTGTCAGGGGACAATCAGCCCCAGCATTTT.